This T cell receptor beta chain derives from a study of T-cell memory formation after mild COVID-19. General observations from the study: CD8+ contracting clones occupied EMRA, while CD4+ ones occupied mainly CM and EM.

Details on this clonotype: Its specificity is not known.

V lost 5 bases to trimming and J lost 5 bases, with 12 bases between them. The CDR3 contains 13 residues. MiXCR, run by TCRdb on the 5' RACE reads, gives a single entry per CDR3 protein. The repertoire holds about 290,000 distinct CDR3 sequences, with about a sixth as singletons. The source of this sequence is a man aged 18-30 years who had mild COVID-19 (a few samples of this study predate the infection). Cell type and time point are not known. The rearrangement links TRBV12-3 or TRBV12-4 to TRBJ2-5, with D possibly TRBD2 on 6 matching bases. The source material was PBMCs or a T cell subset sorted from them (not recorded which). The CDR3 DNA follows: TGTGCCAGCAGTCTCCGGGGGACTGAGACCCAGTACTTC. Translating gives CASSLRGTETQYF.